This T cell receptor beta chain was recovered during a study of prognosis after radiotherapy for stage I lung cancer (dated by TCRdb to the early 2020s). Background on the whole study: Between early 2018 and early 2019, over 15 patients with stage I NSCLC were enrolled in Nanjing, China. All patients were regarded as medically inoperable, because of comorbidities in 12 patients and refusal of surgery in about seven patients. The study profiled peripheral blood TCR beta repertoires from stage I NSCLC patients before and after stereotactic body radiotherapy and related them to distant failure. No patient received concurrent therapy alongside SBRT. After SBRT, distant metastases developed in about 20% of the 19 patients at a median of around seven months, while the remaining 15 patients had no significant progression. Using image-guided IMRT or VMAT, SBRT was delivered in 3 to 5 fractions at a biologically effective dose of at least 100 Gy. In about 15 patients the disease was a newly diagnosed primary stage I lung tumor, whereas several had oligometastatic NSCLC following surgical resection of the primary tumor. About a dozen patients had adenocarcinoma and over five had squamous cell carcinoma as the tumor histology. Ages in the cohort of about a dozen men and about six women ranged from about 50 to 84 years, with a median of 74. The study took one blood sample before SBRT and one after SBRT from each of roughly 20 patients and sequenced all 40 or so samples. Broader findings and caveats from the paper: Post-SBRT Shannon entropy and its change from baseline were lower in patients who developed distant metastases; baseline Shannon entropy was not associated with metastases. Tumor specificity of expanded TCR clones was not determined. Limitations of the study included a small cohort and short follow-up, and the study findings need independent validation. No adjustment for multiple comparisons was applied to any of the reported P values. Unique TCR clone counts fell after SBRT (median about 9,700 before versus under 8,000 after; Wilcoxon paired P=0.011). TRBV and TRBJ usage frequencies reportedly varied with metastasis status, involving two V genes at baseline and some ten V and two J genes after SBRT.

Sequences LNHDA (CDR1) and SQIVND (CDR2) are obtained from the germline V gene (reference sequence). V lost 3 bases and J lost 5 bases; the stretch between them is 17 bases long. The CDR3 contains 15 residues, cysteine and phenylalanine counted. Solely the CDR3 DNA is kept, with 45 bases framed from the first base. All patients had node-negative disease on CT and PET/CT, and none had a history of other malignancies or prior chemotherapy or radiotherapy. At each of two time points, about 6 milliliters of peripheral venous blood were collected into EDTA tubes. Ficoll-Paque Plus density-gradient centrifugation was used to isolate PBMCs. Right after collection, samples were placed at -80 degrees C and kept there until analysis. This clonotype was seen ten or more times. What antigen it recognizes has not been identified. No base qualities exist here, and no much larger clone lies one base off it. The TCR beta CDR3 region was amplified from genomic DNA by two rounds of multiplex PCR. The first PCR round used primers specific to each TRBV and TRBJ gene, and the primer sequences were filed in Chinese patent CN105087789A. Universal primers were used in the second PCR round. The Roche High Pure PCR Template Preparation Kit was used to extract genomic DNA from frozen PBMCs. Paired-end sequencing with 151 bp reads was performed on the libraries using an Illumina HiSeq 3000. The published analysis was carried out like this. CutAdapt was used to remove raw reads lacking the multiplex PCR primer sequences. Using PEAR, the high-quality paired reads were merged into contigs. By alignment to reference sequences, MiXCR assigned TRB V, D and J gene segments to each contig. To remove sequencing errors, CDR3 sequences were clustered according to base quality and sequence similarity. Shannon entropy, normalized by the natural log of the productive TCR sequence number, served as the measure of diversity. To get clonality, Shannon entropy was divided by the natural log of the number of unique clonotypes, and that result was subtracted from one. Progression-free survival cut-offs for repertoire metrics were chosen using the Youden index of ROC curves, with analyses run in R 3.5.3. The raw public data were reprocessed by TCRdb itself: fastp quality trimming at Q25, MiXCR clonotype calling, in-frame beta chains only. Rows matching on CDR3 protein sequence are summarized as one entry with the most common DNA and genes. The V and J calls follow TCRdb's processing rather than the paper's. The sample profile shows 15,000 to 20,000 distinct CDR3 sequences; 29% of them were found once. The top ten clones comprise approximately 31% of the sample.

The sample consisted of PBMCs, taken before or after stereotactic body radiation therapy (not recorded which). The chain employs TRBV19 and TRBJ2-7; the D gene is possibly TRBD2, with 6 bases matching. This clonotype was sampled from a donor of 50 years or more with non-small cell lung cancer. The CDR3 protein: CASSMAGRRSDEQYF. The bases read TGTGCCAGTAGTATGGCGGGACGACGTTCGGACGAGCAGTACTTC.